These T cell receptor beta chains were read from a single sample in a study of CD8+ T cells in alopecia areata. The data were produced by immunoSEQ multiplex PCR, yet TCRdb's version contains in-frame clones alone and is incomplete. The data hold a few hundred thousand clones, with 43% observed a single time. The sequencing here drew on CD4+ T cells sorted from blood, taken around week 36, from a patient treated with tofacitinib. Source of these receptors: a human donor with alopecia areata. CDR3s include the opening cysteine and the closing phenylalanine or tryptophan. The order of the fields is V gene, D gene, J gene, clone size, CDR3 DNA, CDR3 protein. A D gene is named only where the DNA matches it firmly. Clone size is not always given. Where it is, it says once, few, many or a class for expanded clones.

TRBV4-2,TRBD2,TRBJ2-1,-,TGTGCCAGCAGCCAAGGGACTAGCGGGAGTTTAGGCCACAATGAGCAGTTCTTC,CASSQGTSGSLGHNEQFF
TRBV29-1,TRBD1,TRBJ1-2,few,TGCAGCGTTGAAGTTCGGACAGGGGCGAGCTACACCTTC,CSVEVRTGASYTF
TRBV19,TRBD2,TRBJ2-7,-,TGTGCCAGTAGTCTCGGGACTAGCGGGAGAAAATACGAGCAGTACTTC,CASSLGTSGRKYEQYF
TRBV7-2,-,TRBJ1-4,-,TGTGCCAGCAGCTTAGTCCTAGGGTCCAATGAAAAACTGTTTTTT,CASSLVLGSNEKLFF
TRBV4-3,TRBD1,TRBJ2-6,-,TGCGCCAGCAGAGACAGGGCATGGGGGGCCAACGTCCTGACTTTC,CASRDRAWGANVLTF
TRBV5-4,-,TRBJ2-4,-,TGTGCCAGCAGCCGAGGAGGGTTAGCCAAAAACATTCAGTACTTC,CASSRGGLAKNIQYF
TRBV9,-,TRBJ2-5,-,TGTGCCAGCAGCGCTCCCCGGGACAACCCGTACCAAGAGACCCAGTACTTC,CASSAPRDNPYQETQYF
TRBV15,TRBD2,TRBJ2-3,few,TGTGCCACCAGCCCCGGGAGGGCCACAGATACGCAGTATTTT,CATSPGRATDTQYF
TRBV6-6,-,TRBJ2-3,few,TGTGCCAGCATTCCCAGTTGGCCCACAGATACGCAGTATTTT,CASIPSWPTDTQYF
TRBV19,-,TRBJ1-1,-,TGTGCCAGTAGGCAGGCCGCGGGGGGGAACACTGAAGCTTTCTTT,CASRQAAGGNTEAFF
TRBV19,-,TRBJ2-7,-,TGTGCCAGTAGCTCGCCGGGAGCCCTTTCGGGGCAGTACTTC,CASSSPGALSGQYF
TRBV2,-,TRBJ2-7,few,TGTGCCAGCAGTCCCCGGGGCGCTTCCTACGAGCAGTACTTC,CASSPRGASYEQYF
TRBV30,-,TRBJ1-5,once,TGTGCCTGGAGGGGTTCACTAAATCAGCCCCAGCATTTT,CAWRGSLNQPQHF
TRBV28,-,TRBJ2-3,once,TGTGCCAGCAGCCCGGACCCACCACACACAGATACGCAGTATTTT,CASSPDPPHTDTQYF
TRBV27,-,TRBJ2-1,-,TGTGCCAGCAGCCTTCTAGAAAAGATCGAGGAGCAGTTCTTC,CASSLLEKIEEQFF
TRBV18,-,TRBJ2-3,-,TGTGCCAGCTCACCACCCGCCAACCGAGATACGCAGTATTTT,CASSPPANRDTQYF
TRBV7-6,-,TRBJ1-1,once,TGTGCCAGCAGCTTAAGCCCCGTGAACACTGAAGCTTTCTTT,CASSLSPVNTEAFF
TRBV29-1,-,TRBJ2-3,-,TGCAGCGTTGATTTAGGTCAAACGACGGATACGCAGTATTTT,CSVDLGQTTDTQYF
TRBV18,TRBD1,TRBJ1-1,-,TGTGCCAGCTCACCAGTACCAGGGGGCGCGGTCACTGAAGCTTTCTTT,CASSPVPGGAVTEAFF
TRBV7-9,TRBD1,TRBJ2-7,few,TGTGCCAGCAGCCTATACACGGGACAGGGGGCGCGAGAGCAGTACTTC,CASSLYTGQGAREQYF
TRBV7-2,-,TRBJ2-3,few,TGTGCCAGCAACCCGGCTACAGATACGCAGTATTTT,CASNPATDTQYF
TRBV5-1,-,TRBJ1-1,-,TGCGCCAGCAGCTTTAGTCCAGGGGTGAACACTGAAGCTTTCTTT,CASSFSPGVNTEAFF
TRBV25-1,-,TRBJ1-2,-,TGTGCCTGCCAGAGAGAGGGACCCTTTGGCTACACCTTC,CACQREGPFGYTF
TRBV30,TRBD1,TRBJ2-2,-,TGTGCCTGGAGTATATTGGGACAGGGACTCGGGGAGCTGTTTTTT,CAWSILGQGLGELFF
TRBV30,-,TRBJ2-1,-,TGTGCCTGGAGTCCCCTGGGGGAGCAGTTCTTC,CAWSPLGEQFF
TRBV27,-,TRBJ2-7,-,TGTGCCAGCAGTCGGAGGACAGAGTCCGAGCAGTACTTC,CASSRRTESEQYF
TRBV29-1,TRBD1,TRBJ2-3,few,TGCAGCGCAGGGGGCGGGACGACAGATACGCAGTATTTT,CSAGGGTTDTQYF
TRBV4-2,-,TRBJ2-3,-,TGTGCCAGCTCCCGCGGGGCTAGAGGGGCCGGGGATACGCAGTATTTT,CASSRGARGAGDTQYF
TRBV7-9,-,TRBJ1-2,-,TGTGCCAGCAGCTTAAGGGGATCAGATACAGCCGGCTATGGCTACACCTTC,CASSLRGSDTAGYGYTF
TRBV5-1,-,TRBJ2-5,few,TGCGCCAGCAGCTCCGCGTACCAAGAGACCCAGTACTTC,CASSSAYQETQYF
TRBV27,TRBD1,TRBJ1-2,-,TGTGCCAGCAGTTCCGGACAGGCATATAACTATGGCTACACCTTC,CASSSGQAYNYGYTF
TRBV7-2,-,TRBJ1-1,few,TGTGCCAGCAGCGCGGGACTTTTAGGGACTGAAGCTTTCTTT,CASSAGLLGTEAFF
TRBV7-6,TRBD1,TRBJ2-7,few,TGTGCCAGCAGCTTGACAGGGGAGATTTCCTACGAGCAGTACTTC,CASSLTGEISYEQYF
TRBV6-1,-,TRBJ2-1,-,TGTGCCAGCAAACTAGGCGATCCCCATGAGCAGTTCTTC,CASKLGDPHEQFF
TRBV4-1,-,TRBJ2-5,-,TGCGCCAGCAGCCAAAGCCGCGGGACAGCGCGAGAGACCCAGTACTTC,CASSQSRGTARETQYF
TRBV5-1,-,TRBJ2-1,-,TGCGCCAGCAGCTTTTCCCGCGGAACCCTTACGGGGAATGAGCAGTTCTTC,CASSFSRGTLTGNEQFF
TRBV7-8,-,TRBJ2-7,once,TGTGCCAGCAGCTTAGTTGGGTACGAGCAGTACTTC,CASSLVGYEQYF
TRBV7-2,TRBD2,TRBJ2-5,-,TGTGCCAGCGCCGGGGGGTATGAGCTAGCGGGAGTAGAGACCCAGTACTTC,CASAGGYELAGVETQYF
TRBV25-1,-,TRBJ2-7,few,TGTGCCAGCAGTGACTTACGACAGCCGTACGAGCAGTACTTC,CASSDLRQPYEQYF
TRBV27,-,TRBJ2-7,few,TGTGCCAGCAGTTTATCTGGGGCTACCGAGCAGTACTTC,CASSLSGATEQYF
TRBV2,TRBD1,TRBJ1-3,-,TGTGCCAGCAGACCGACAGGGAGGGACACCATATATTTT,CASRPTGRDTIYF